The T cell receptor beta chain under discussion was sequenced for a study of response to subunit inactivated influenza vaccine. Study observations and caveats: The authors proposed limited new T cell recruitment per seasonal influenza vaccination.

The CDR3 contains 18 residues. Germline CDR1 MGHRA, CDR2 YSYEKL. Germline trimming cut 7 bases from V and 4 bases from J; bases unmatched to any gene: 18. TCRdb analysed the RT-PCR reads with MiXCR anew, one entry per CDR3 protein. Of 650,000 to 800,000 distinct CDR3 sequences in the sample, approximately 15% were seen once. This clonotype was detected ten times or more. Its antigen is as yet unknown. This TCR derives from a man between 45 and 60 years old who received an inactivated influenza vaccine. This chain uses TRBV4-1 with TRBJ1-4, with 7 positions matching TRBD1. Sample: PBMCs from blood, taken approximately 15 days before vaccination. The CDR3 nucleotides are TGCGCCAGCAACCAGCGGGGAAAAACAGGGGCGCGTAATGAAAAACTGTTTTTT. Its translation is CASNQRGKTGARNEKLFF.